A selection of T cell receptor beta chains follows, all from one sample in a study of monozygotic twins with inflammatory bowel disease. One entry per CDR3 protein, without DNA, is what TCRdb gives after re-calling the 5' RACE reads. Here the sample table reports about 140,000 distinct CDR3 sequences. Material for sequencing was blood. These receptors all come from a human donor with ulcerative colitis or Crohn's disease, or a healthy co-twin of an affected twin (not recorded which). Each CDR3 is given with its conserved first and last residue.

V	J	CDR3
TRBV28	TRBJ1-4	CASSLVLQGLGKLFF
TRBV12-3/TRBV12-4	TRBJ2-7	CASSLDGPGVYEQYF
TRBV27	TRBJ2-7	CASSSPGGYTLYEQYF
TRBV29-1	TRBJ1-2	CSVARDRFYGYTF
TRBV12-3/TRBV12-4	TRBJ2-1	CASSLAGSRYEQFF
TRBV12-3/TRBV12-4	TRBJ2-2	CASSFDSPKGLFF
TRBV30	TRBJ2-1	CAWSGLTNEQFF
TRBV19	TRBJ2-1	CASSAGGNEQFF
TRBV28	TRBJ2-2	CASSGSGQENTGELFF
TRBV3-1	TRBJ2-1	CASSPPGTSTHEQFF
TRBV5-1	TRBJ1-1	CASSLAINTEAFF
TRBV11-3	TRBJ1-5	CASSFFLERNQPQHF
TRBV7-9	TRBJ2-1	CASSSPWGAYEQFF
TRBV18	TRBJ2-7	CASSPSPGTSGSYEQYF
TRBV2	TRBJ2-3	CASRMTSGASTDTQYF
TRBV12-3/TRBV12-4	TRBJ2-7	CASSTGGPYEQYF
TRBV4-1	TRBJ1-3	CASSMTTNGISGNTIYF
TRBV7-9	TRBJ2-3	CASSFPGQGHTDTQYF
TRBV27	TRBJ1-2	CASSPVTGGYGYTF
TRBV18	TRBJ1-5	CASSPVRANNQPQHF
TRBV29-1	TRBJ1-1	CSVEGPAMNTEAFF
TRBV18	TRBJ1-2	CASSPLDGEGYTF